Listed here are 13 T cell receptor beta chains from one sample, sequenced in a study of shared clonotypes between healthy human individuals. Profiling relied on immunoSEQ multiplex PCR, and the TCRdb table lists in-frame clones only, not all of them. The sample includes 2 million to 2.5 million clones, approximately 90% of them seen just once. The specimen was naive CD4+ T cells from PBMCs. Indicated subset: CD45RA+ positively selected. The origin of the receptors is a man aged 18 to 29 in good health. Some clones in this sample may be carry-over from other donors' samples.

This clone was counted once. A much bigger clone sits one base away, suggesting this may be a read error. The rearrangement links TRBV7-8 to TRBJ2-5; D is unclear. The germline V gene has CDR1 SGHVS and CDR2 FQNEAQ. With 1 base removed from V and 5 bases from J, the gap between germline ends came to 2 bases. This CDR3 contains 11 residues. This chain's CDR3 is CASSLVETQYF. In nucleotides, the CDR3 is TGTGCCAGCAGCTTAGTGGAGACCCAGTACTTC.

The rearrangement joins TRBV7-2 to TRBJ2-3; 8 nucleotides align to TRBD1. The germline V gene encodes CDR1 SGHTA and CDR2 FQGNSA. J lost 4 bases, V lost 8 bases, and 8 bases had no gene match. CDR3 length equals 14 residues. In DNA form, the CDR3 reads TGTGCCAGCTCGGGACAGGTGGGGTCAGATACGCAGTATTTT. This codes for CASSGQVGSDTQYF.

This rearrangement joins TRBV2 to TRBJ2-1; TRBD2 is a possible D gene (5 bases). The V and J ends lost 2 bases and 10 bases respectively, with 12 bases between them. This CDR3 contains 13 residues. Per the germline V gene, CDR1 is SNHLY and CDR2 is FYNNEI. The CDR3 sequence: CASSENLAGEQFF. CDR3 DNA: TGTGCCAGCAGTGAAAATCTAGCAGGAGAGCAGTTCTTC. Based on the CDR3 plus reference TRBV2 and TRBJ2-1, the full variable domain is EPEVTQTPSHQVTQMGQEVILRCVPISNHLYFYWYRQILGQKVEFLVSFYNNEISEKSEIFDDQFSVERPDGSNFTLKIRSTKLEDSAMYFCASSENLAGEQFFGPGTRLTVL.

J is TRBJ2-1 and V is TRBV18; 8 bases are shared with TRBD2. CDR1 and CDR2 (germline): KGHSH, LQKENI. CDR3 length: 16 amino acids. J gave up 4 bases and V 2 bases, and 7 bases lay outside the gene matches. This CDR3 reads CASSPAASGRYNEQFF. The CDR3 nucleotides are TGTGCCAGCTCACCAGCGGCTAGCGGGCGATACAATGAGCAGTTCTTC.

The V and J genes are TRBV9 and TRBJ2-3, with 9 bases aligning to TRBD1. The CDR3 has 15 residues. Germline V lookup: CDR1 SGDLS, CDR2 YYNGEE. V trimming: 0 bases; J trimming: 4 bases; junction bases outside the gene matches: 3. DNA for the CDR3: TGTGCCAGCAGCGTAGGGGACAGGGATCCAGATACGCAGTATTTT. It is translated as CASSVGDRDPDTQYF.

The CDR3 region is CASSEPGQGFYEQYF. CDR3 nucleotide sequence: TGTGCCAGCAGTGAACCGGGACAGGGGTTCTACGAGCAGTACTTC. The V call is TRBV2, the J call TRBJ2-7, with 10 positions matching TRBD1. From germline, CDR1 is SNHLY and CDR2 FYNNEI. Germline trimming cut 2 bases from V and 3 bases from J; bases unmatched to any gene: 4. The CDR3 is 15 amino acids.

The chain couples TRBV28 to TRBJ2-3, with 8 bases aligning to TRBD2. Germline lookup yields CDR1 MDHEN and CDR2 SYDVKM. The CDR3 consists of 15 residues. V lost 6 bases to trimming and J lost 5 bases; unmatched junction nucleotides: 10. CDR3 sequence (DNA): TGTGCCAGCAGCCCTTGGGGCGGGAGGATAGATACGCAGTATTTT. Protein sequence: CASSPWGGRIDTQYF. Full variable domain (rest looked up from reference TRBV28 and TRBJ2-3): DVKVTQSSRYLVKRTGEKVFLECVQDMDHENMFWYRQDPGLGLRLIYFSYDVKMKEKGDIPEGYSVSREKKERFSLILESASTNQTSMYLCASSPWGGRIDTQYFGPGTRLTVL.

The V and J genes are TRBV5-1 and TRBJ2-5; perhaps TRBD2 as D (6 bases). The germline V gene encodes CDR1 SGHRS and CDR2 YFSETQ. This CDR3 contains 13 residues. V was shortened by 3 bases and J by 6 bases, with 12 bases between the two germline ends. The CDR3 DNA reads TGCGCCAGCAGCTCGGACGGAGGGAAGACCCAGTACTTC. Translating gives CASSSDGGKTQYF.

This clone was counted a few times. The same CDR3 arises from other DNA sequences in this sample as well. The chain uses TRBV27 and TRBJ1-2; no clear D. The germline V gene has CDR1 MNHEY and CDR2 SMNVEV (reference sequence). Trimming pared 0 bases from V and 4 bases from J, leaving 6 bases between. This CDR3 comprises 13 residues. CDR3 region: CASSLSRSYGYTF. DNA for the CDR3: TGTGCCAGCAGTTTATCGAGGTCCTATGGCTACACCTTC.

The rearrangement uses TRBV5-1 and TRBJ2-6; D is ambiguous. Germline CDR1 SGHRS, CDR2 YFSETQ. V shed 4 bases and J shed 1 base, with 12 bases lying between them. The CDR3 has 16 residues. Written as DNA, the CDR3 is TGCGCCAGCAGCCCTGGAGTAGGGTCTGGGGCCAACGTCCTGACTTTC. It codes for CASSPGVGSGANVLTF.

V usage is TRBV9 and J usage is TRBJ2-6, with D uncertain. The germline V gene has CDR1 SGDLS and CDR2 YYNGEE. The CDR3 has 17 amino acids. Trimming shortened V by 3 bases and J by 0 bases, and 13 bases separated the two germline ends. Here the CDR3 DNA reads TGTGCCAGCAGCGGACCGATCAGGCCCTCTGGGGCCAACGTCCTGACTTTC. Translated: CASSGPIRPSGANVLTF.

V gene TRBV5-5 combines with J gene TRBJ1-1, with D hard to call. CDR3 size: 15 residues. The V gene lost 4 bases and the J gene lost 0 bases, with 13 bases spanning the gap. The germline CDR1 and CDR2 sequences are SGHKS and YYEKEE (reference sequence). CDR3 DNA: TGTGCCAGCAGCCGCCAGAGCGCTATGAACACTGAAGCTTTCTTT. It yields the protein CASSRQSAMNTEAFF.

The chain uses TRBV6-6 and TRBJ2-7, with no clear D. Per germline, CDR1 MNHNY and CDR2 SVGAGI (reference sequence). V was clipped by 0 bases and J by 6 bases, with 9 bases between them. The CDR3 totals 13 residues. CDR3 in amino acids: CASSYSSRTEQYF. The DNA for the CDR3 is TGTGCCAGCAGTTACTCTTCGAGAACCGAGCAGTACTTC.